This TCR beta chain appears in the sequencing data of a study of blood T cell repertoires in COVID-19. Here immunoSEQ multiplex PCR was the method, and the copy in TCRdb shows in-frame clones only, minus some. The table includes about 98,000 clones, roughly 82% detected once. The ends were cut back, 3 bases at V and 2 bases at J, with 14 bases in the middle. Germline CDR1 MNHEY, CDR2 SVGAGI. The CDR3 runs to 16 residues. This chain connects TRBV6-5 to TRBJ2-1; D not resolved. Input material: peripheral blood. This TCR was recovered from a man between 65 and 85 years old with active or convalescent COVID-19. CDR3 sequence reads: CASSYSPLAAYNEQFF. CDR3 sequence (DNA): TGTGCCAGCAGTTATTCCCCTTTGGCGGCCTACAATGAGCAGTTCTTC.